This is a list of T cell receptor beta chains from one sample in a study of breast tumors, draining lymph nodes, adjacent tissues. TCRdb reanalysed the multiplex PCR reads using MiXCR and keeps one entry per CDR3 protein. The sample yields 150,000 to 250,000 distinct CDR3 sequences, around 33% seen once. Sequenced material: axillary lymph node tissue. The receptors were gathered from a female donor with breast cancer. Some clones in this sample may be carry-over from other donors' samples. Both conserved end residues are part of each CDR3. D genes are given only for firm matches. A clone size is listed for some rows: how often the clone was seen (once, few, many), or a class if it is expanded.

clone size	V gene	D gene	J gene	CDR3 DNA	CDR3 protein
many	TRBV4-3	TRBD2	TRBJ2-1	TGCGCCAGCAGCCAAGAGGGGGGGTTAAGTGGGCAGTTCTTC	CASSQEGGLSGQFF
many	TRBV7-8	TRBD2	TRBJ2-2	TGTGCCAGCAGCTTTAATTCAGCGGGGACGACCGGGCAGCTGTTTTTT	CASSFNSAGTTGQLFF
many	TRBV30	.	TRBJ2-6	TGTGCCTGCAATCCCGGGACACGGGAACTTGCTGGGGCCAACGTCCTGACTTTC	CACNPGTRELAGANVLTF
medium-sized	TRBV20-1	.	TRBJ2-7	TGCAGTGCTAGCTTTTCGGGGGGCGCCTACGAGCAGTACTTC	CSASFSGGAYEQYF
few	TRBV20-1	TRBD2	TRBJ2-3	TGCAGTGCTAGAGATGTCACTAGCGGGGGCAACACCGGGGAGCCCACAGATACGCAGTATTTT	CSARDVTSGGNTGEPTDTQYF
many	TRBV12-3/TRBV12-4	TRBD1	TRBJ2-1	TGTGCCAGCAGTTTAGCGCTTGGGGGAGGGACAGGGAAGTTCTTC	CASSLALGGGTGKFF
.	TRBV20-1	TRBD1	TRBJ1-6	TGCAGTGCTAATGCAGGCCCGACAGGGTATAATTCACCCCTCCACTTT	CSANAGPTGYNSPLHF
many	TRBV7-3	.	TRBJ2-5	TGTGCCAGCAGCCTCGGGACATTGGGACAAGAGACCCAGTACTTC	CASSLGTLGQETQYF
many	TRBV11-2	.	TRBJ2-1	TGTGCCAGCAGCTTATGGGGTAGCGCTAATGAGCAGTTCTTC	CASSLWGSANEQFF
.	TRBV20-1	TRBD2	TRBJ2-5	TGCAGTGCCCAACGAACTAGCGGGAGCTGGCAGACCCAGTACTTC	CSAQRTSGSWQTQYF
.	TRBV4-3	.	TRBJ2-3	TGCGTCAGCAGCCAAGATCTGGGGGCATTAAGCAGGAATACGCAGTATTTT	CVSSQDLGALSRNTQYF
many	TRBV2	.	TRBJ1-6	TGTGCCAGCAAGGGGGGGGGAGAGGATTCACCCCTCCACTTT	CASKGGGEDSPLHF
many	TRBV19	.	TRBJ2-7	TGTGCCAGTAGTGCAGGGACGGACCTCACCTACGAGCAGTACTTC	CASSAGTDLTYEQYF
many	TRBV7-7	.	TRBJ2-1	TGTGCTAGCAGCTCTGGAAACGATGAGCAGTTCTTC	CASSSGNDEQFF
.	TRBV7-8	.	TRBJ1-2	TGTGCCAGCAGCGCTCACCGGGGGGCCTATGGTTACACCTTC	CASSAHRGAYGYTF
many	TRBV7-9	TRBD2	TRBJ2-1	TGTGCCAGCAGCTTATTGCGGGGGGCCTCCTACAATGAGCAGTTCTTC	CASSLLRGASYNEQFF
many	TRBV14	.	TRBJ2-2	TGTGCCAGCAGACCCGACGGGAGAGGCACCGGGGAGCTGTTTTTT	CASRPDGRGTGELFF
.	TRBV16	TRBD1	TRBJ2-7	TGTGCCAGCAGCCAGGACAGGGTCAGTGCCGAGCAGTACTTC	CASSQDRVSAEQYF
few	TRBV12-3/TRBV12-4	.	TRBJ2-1	TGTGCCAGCAGTTACTTTTTGAGCTCCTACAATGAGCAGTTCTTC	CASSYFLSSYNEQFF
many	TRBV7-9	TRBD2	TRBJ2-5	TGTGCCAGCAGCACCACTAGCGGGGGGGCCCCGGGGGAGACCCAGTACTTC	CASSTTSGGAPGETQYF
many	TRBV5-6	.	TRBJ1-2	TGTGCCAGCAGCCCCAGAGGGGGGGCGAACTATGGCTACACCTTC	CASSPRGGANYGYTF
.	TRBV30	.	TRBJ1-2	TGTGCCTGCTCGCCGGTTTTGACGGGTGGCTACACCTTC	CACSPVLTGGYTF
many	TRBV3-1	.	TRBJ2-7	TGTGCCAGCAGCCCCCTCCGGACGGCCGGCTCCTACGAGCAGTACTTC	CASSPLRTAGSYEQYF
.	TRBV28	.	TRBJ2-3	TGTGCCAGCAGTTCCCCAGGGCAGCGGAACACAGATACGCAGTATTTT	CASSSPGQRNTDTQYF